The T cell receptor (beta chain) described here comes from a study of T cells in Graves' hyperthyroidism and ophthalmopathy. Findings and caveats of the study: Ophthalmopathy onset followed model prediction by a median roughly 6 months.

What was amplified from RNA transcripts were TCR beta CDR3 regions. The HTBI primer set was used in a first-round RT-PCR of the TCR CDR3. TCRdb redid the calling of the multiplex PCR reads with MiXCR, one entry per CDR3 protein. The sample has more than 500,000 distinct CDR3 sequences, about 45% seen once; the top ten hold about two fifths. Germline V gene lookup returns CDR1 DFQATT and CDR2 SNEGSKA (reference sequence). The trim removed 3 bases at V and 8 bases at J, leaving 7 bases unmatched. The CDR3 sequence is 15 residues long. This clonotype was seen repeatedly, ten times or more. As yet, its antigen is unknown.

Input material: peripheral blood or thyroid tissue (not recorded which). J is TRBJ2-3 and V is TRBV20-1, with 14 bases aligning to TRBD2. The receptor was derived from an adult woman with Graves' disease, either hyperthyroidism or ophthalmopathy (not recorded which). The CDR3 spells CSASLTGTSGGTQYF. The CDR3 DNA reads TGCAGTGCTAGCCTGACCGGGACTAGCGGGGGTACGCAGTATTTT.